The present T cell receptor beta chain was sequenced within a study of T cells in Graves' hyperthyroidism and ophthalmopathy. The CDR3 loop spans 16 amino acids. Germline V gene lookup returns CDR1 MDHEN and CDR2 SYDVKM. The trim removed 5 bases at V and 4 bases at J, leaving 12 bases unmatched. This clonotype was detected ten times or more. TCR beta CDR3 region amplification was performed from RNA transcripts. The HTBI primer set served for first-round RT-PCR of the TCR CDR3. MiXCR was run by TCRdb on the multiplex PCR reads, yielding one entry per CDR3 protein. The sample lists approximately 200,000 distinct CDR3 sequences, around 19% occurring once.

The specimen was blood. The rearrangement joins TRBV28 to TRBJ2-7, with 9 bases that match TRBD1. This clonotype was obtained from a man aged 35 to 55 with Graves' hyperthyroidism. The CDR3 DNA follows: TGTGCCAGCAGTCAACACCCCGGGACAGGGTTATACGAGCAGTACTTC. Protein sequence: CASSQHPGTGLYEQYF.